This TCR beta chain appears in the sequencing data of a study of T cells in Graves' hyperthyroidism and ophthalmopathy. Whole-study findings and limits: Most clonotypes expanded in the thyroid (above 0.001) were also present in blood. Model output signaled ophthalmopathy a median 6.5 months ahead of onset.

This clonotype was counted only a few times. Its target is unknown. Amplification of TCR beta CDR3 regions was performed using RNA transcripts as template. Primed by the HTBI set, a first-round RT-PCR was run on the TCR CDR3. TCRdb re-derived calls from the multiplex PCR reads in MiXCR, one entry per CDR3 protein. Among more than 350,000 distinct CDR3 sequences listed, under 15% were seen once. Germline values: CDR1 DFQATT, CDR2 SNEGSKA (reference sequence). CDR3 length: 16 amino acids. Deletions cut 0 bases from V and 5 bases from J, with 17 bases between. This clonotype was obtained from a woman aged 25 to 39 with Graves' hyperthyroidism. V and J are TRBV20-1 and TRBJ2-1, with D possibly being TRBD1 or TRBD2 (5 bases each). The sample was blood. CDR3 DNA sequence: TGCAGTGCTAGAGATAGCCTGAGGGGAGTTGACAATGAGCAGTTCTTC. Amino acids: CSARDSLRGVDNEQFF.